This paragraph reports one T cell receptor (beta chain). The data stem from a study of blood T cell repertoires in COVID-19. Data came from immunoSEQ multiplex PCR; TCRdb stores just in-frame clones and leaves some out. The data hold around 250,000 clones, with around 90% observed a single time. Per the germline V gene, CDR1 is SEHNR and CDR2 is FQNEAQ (reference sequence). Trimming cost V 2 bases and J 0 bases, with 7 bases left between them. The CDR3 sequence is 15 residues long. Sequencing was performed on peripheral blood. The source of this sequence is a woman in her forties who had recovered from COVID-19. V usage is TRBV7-9 and J usage is TRBJ1-4; no clear D. CDR3 sequence: CASSLRVATNEKLFF. As DNA, the CDR3 is TGTGCCAGCAGCTTAAGAGTCGCAACTAATGAAAAACTGTTTTTT.